This T cell receptor (beta chain) stems from a study of CD8 T cells in ankylosing spondylitis (dated by TCRdb to about 2017). Study-wide context: The study profiled T cell receptor beta repertoires in healthy donors and ankylosing spondylitis patients to find disease-linked TCR variants. In total, the full study cohort was made up of roughly 100 healthy donors and 20 to 25 ankylosing spondylitis patients. Peripheral blood was sampled, and synovial fluid was also collected from ankylosing spondylitis patients. The paper's findings and limits, for the study overall: Some motif variants had previously been reported in the synovial fluid and blood of reactive arthritis patients, which suggests shared mechanisms of disease initiation. Blood from ankylosing spondylitis patients appeared to be characterized by a TCR beta motif made up of several highly homologous amino acid variants. Significant enrichment of the disease-linked clones was reported in matched synovial fluid samples from ankylosing spondylitis patients. A CD8+ phenotype was shown by the disease-linked clones, which were found at relatively low frequencies in peripheral blood.

As concerns this clonotype: It lacks a known antigen. A much larger clone sits a single nucleotide away, making a read error possible.

Sequencing was carried out with an Illumina HiSeq 2500. Quantitative 5'-RACE with molecular barcodes was the method used to prepare the TCR beta libraries. The paper's processing steps were these. Disease-linked TCR variants were identified with a new computational method built on a probabilistic model of VDJ rearrangement. TCRdb's own reprocessing of the public reads used fastp at Q25 and MiXCR and kept productive beta chains. Rows with a matching CDR3 protein are joined into one entry that keeps the most common DNA and genes. The V and J calls and clone size are TCRdb's, not the authors'. The sample table shows about 320,000 distinct CDR3 sequences, and roughly 10% are seen once. Of the sample, more than 7% falls within the top ten clones. The CDR3 has 14 amino acids, counting the end cysteine and phenylalanine. Only the CDR3 part of the read is kept: 42 bases, read in frame from the first base. The germline V gene gives CDR1 as SGHRS and CDR2 as YFSETQ. V is reduced by 6 bases and J by 3 bases, leaving a spacing of 14 bases between them.

The rearrangement joined TRBV5-1 to TRBJ2-3; perhaps TRBD2 is the D gene, with 6 bases matching. Sequencing used blood, either unsorted or a sorted T cell fraction (not recorded which). The TCR sequence derives from a female donor with ankylosing spondylitis or in good health (not recorded which). The CDR3 amino acid sequence is: CASTIAEETDTQYF. The DNA sequence is given as TGCGCCAGCACCATAGCGGAAGAGACAGATACGCAGTATTTT.